This section outlines one T cell receptor (beta chain) sequence together with its context. Its antigen is not known. The source of the sample is a study of post-analysis software for immune sequencing data. Whole-study findings and limits: Patients had higher frequencies than controls of five TRBV segments, including TRBV5-6, TRBV5-1 and TRBV20-1.

cDNA libraries of TCR beta carried unique molecular identifiers. TCRdb called the PCR reads again in MiXCR, with one record for every CDR3 protein. The top ten hold about an eighth of the sample, which has about 400,000 distinct CDR3 sequences, roughly 38% seen once. The CDR3 length is 15 residues. Germline V lookup: CDR1 LGHNA, CDR2 YNFKEQ. Trimming took 0 bases from V and 5 from J, leaving 14 bases between them. Sequencing used blood. This chain connects TRBV4-2 to TRBJ2-7; D call uncertain. This clonotype was obtained from a girl between 10 and 17 years old with multiple sclerosis. This chain's CDR3 is CASSQDPTLSDEQYF. CDR3 sequence (DNA): TGTGCCAGCAGCCAAGACCCTACCTTATCTGACGAGCAGTACTTC.